Following are 30 T cell receptor beta chains from one sample sequenced in a study of blood T cell repertoires in COVID-19 (dated by TCRdb to the early 2020s). Libraries were constructed by the immunoSEQ multiplex PCR assay. As stored in TCRdb, this immuneACCESS dataset retains in-frame rearrangements with V and J assigned. A fraction of the clones does not appear; measured against another copy, unresolved V genes explain less than half of the discrepancy, and the remainder lacks a known reason. A total of 70,000 or so clones appear in this sample, 75% to 90% of them only once. About 13% of the sample rests with the top ten. Specimen: peripheral blood. These receptors were taken from a man aged 50 or older with COVID-19, enrolled during active disease.

The chain couples TRBV5-1 to TRBJ1-6; 7 nucleotides agree with TRBD1. Germline-derived CDR1 and CDR2 are SGHRS and YFSETQ. The CDR3 sequence is 15 residues long. Trimming took 4 bases from V and 4 from J; bases not matched to a gene: 5. This CDR3 is CASSQDRLYNSPLHF. The CDR3 DNA reads TGCGCCAGCAGCCAGGACAGGTTATATAATTCACCCCTCCACTTT.

The chain carries TRBV28 and TRBJ1-6; D might be TRBD1 (6 bases). There are 15 residues in the CDR3. From germline, CDR1 is MDHEN and CDR2 SYDVKM. V lost 7 bases to trimming and J lost 9 bases, with 19 bases between them. The CDR3 here is CASTDGNREVSPLHF. The CDR3 coding sequence is TGTGCCAGCACAGATGGGAACAGGGAAGTTTCACCCCTCCACTTT.

J is TRBJ2-3 and V is TRBV15; 7 bases line up with TRBD2. The CDR3 is 17 amino acids. V was pared by 1 base and J by 2 bases, with 9 bases of the junction left unmatched. CDR1 and CDR2 (germline): LNHNV, YYDKDF (reference sequence). DNA of the CDR3: TGTGCCACCAGCAGAGGGGGAGGCGGGAGCCTCACAGATACGCAGTATTTT. As protein: CATSRGGGGSLTDTQYF.

The rearrangement links TRBV7-9 to TRBJ1-3; no reliable D call. The CDR3 is 15 residues long. V shed 2 bases and J shed 3 bases, with 11 bases lying between them. Germline values: CDR1 SEHNR, CDR2 FQNEAQ (reference sequence). The CDR3: CASSLSGDGGNTIYF. CDR3 nucleotide sequence: TGTGCCAGCAGCTTATCGGGAGACGGTGGAAACACCATATATTTT.

The rearrangement joins TRBV5-1 to TRBJ2-1; D may be TRBD2 (6 bases). From germline, CDR1 is SGHRS and CDR2 YFSETQ. There are 15 residues in the CDR3. Trimming pared 0 bases from V and 4 bases from J, leaving 11 bases between. Written as DNA, the CDR3 is TGCGCCAGCAGCTTGGGGGGGACTCAATACAATGAGCAGTTCTTC. Its protein product is CASSLGGTQYNEQFF.

Within the sample, this clone is medium-sized (0.01 to 0.1%). This sequence joins TRBV27 and TRBJ2-1; the D gene is possibly TRBD1 (6 bases). This CDR3 region has 14 residues. In germline, CDR1 is MNHEY, CDR2 SMNVEV (reference sequence). V was shortened by 5 bases and J by 3 bases, with 11 bases between the two germline ends. The CDR3 DNA reads TGTGCCAGCAGTCCACAGGGATTCTACAATGAGCAGTTCTTC. Protein: CASSPQGFYNEQFF.

This CDR3 reads CASSALAGGPYNEQFF. The CDR3 bases are TGTGCCAGCAGTGCCCTAGCGGGAGGGCCCTACAATGAGCAGTTCTTC. The chain carries TRBV6-4 and TRBJ2-1; TRBD2 matches 12 bases. V lost 4 bases, J lost 2 bases, and 3 bases stayed unmatched. The germline gives CDR1 MRHNA, CDR2 SNTAGT. This CDR3 is built from 16 residues.

The genes are TRBV7-3 and TRBJ1-2, with unresolved D. Trimming left V 3 bases short and J 6 bases short, with 11 bases between. Germline CDR1 SGHTA, CDR2 FQGTGA. The CDR3 sequence is 13 residues long. The DNA of the CDR3 is TGTGCCAGCAGCTTGGGCGGGAGCCATGGCTACACCTTC. This gives the protein CASSLGGSHGYTF.

The chain recombines TRBV9 with TRBJ2-1; 9 bases line up with TRBD2. CDR1 and CDR2 (germline): SGDLS, YYNGEE. V lost 2 bases to trimming and J lost 0 bases; unmatched junction nucleotides: 0. This CDR3 comprises 15 residues. CDR3 in DNA: TGTGCCAGCAGCGTTAGCGGGAGCTCCTACAATGAGCAGTTCTTC. Residues: CASSVSGSSYNEQFF.

The CDR3 reads CASSPSSGDEQFF. The DNA of the CDR3 is TGTGCCAGCAGCCCTTCGTCAGGCGATGAGCAGTTCTTC. This sequence joins TRBV5-8 and TRBJ2-1, with D unclear. Germline values: CDR1 SGHTS, CDR2 YDEGEE. V lost 4 bases and J 8 bases, leaving 13 bases between the germline ends. The CDR3 runs to 13 residues.

The sample holds a few counts of this clone. The chain is built from TRBV7-2 and TRBJ1-1, with TRBD1 as a possible D gene (5 bases). From germline, CDR1 is SGHTA and CDR2 FQGNSA. Trimming removed 7 bases from V and 4 bases from J, with 13 bases in between. The CDR3 has 13 amino acids. CDR3 protein: CASNWSGLTEAFF. CDR3 sequence (DNA): TGTGCCAGCAATTGGTCAGGGCTCACTGAAGCTTTCTTT.

The CDR3 region is CSVEELGETQYF. The CDR3 DNA follows: TGCAGCGTTGAAGAACTAGGGGAGACCCAGTACTTC. The V gene is TRBV29-1, the J gene TRBJ2-5; D might be TRBD2 (5 bases). Germline CDR1 is SQVTM and CDR2 is ANQGSEA. Trimming stripped 0 bases from V and 5 bases from J, with 7 bases between. The CDR3 covers 12 residues.

The V and J genes are TRBV4-1 and TRBJ2-1; D unclear. Germline values: CDR1 MGHRA, CDR2 YSYEKL. V was cut by 6 bases and J by 4 bases, with 16 bases left in between. The CDR3 covers 15 residues. The CDR3: CASRVGGVSYNEQFF. CDR3 DNA: TGCGCCAGCAGGGTAGGCGGTGTAAGTTACAATGAGCAGTTCTTC.

The chain uses TRBV3-1 (or the pseudogene TRBV3-2) and TRBJ2-2, with a possible D match to TRBD1 (5 bases). The CDR3 runs 14 residues. Germline CDR1 LGHDT, CDR2 YNNKEL (reference sequence). V lost 4 bases to trimming and J lost 6 bases, with 12 bases between them. CDR3 region: CASSLRQPAGELFF. The CDR3 coding sequence is TGTGCCAGCAGCCTCCGACAGCCCGCCGGGGAGCTGTTTTTT.

This clone was observed a handful of times. The chain combines TRBV28 with TRBJ1-4; D remains unclear. There are 15 residues in the CDR3. V was cut by 7 bases and J by 4 bases, with 16 bases left in between. Germline V gene data show CDR1 as MDHEN and CDR2 as SYDVKM. For the CDR3, the DNA is TGTGCCAGCACCGAACGAGGTATCGTTAATGAAAAACTGTTTTTT. Amino acid sequence: CASTERGIVNEKLFF.

The gene calls are TRBV5-4 and TRBJ1-1, with D possibly matching TRBD1 (6 bases). Germline V lookup: CDR1 SGHNT, CDR2 YYREEE (reference sequence). V lost 4 bases and J lost 1, with 17 bases in between. The length of the CDR3 is 16 residues. As DNA, the CDR3 is TGTGCCAGCAGCACAAACAGGGCGCTGAGGAACACTGAAGCTTTCTTT. This codes for CASSTNRALRNTEAFF.

In the case of this clone: One junction end disagrees with the germline gene, perhaps due to a read error. V is TRBV18 and J is TRBJ2-1, with a possible D match to TRBD2 (6 bases). Germline V gives CDR1 KGHSH, CDR2 LQKENI. The CDR3 covers 16 residues. DNA of the CDR3: TGTGCCAGCTCCCCACTAGCCGCTACTTCCTACAATGAGCAGTTCTTC. Its protein product is CASSPLAATSYNEQFF.

The rearrangement joins TRBV7-9 to TRBJ1-2, with 7 bases identical to TRBD1. The CDR3 runs to 14 residues. The V gene's germline CDR1 is SEHNR and CDR2 FQNEAQ (reference sequence). After removal of 0 bases from V and 7 bases from J, the junction contained 5 bases not matched to a gene. The CDR3 coding sequence is TGTGCCAGCAGCTTAGCGGTGACAGGGTTTGGCTACACCTTC. Its translation is CASSLAVTGFGYTF.

As for this clone: A junction end diverges from the germline sequence, so it may reflect a read error. This chain joins TRBV7-7 and TRBJ2-7; D may be TRBD2 (6 bases). Per the germline V gene, CDR1 is SSHAT and CDR2 is FNYEAQ (reference sequence). The CDR3 has 13 residues. The CDR3 here is CASSLREAYEQYF. The DNA of the CDR3 is TGTGCTAGCAGCTTAAGGGAGGCCTACGAGCAGTACTTC.

The chain is built from TRBV5-1 and TRBJ1-3, with TRBD1 as a possible D gene (6 bases). The germline CDR1 and CDR2 sequences are SGHRS and YFSETQ. The germline V and J ends were trimmed by 3 bases and 4 bases, with 23 bases remaining between them. The CDR3 spans 18 residues. CDR3 bases: TGCGCCAGCAGCTGGGGATCCACTCAACAGGGTCCGGGAAACACCATATATTTT. This translates into CASSWGSTQQGPGNTIYF.

The chain carries TRBV5-6 and TRBJ2-4; 10 bases map to TRBD2. Germline values: CDR1 SGHDT, CDR2 YYEEEE. With 3 bases clipped from V and 10 bases from J, the junction kept 13 bases outside the gene matches. The CDR3 is 16 residues long. Written as DNA, the CDR3 is TGTGCCAGCAGCTCCCTTGGACGGACTAGCGGTGAAATTCAGTACTTC. This translates into CASSSLGRTSGEIQYF.

This clone was detected only once. The rearrangement uses TRBV28 and TRBJ1-5, with D tentatively TRBD1 (6 bases). The CDR3 is made up of 14 amino acids. Germline assignment: CDR1 MDHEN and CDR2 SYDVKM. V shed 8 bases and J shed 6 bases, with 17 bases lying between them. CDR3 sequence: CASVLPGGGQPQHF. Written as DNA, the CDR3 is TGTGCCAGCGTCCTACCGGGGGGCGGTCAGCCCCAGCATTTT.

The J gene is TRBJ2-4, the V gene TRBV19; TRBD1 aligns across 8 bases. Germline-derived CDR1 and CDR2 are LNHDA and SQIVND (reference sequence). This CDR3 contains 14 residues. J lost 4 bases, V lost 5 bases, and 4 bases had no gene match. The CDR3 DNA follows: TGTGCCAGTAGTCAGGGACAGGAGAAAAACATTCAGTACTTC. It encodes CASSQGQEKNIQYF.

The rearrangement joins TRBV7-3 to TRBJ2-5; TRBD2 is a possible D gene (5 bases). This CDR3 region has 13 residues. Germline CDR1 SGHTA, CDR2 FQGTGA. Between the trimmed V and J ends, which lost 5 bases and 1 base, there was a span of 8 bases. This chain's CDR3 is CASSRTSQETQYF. The CDR3 DNA sequence: TGTGCCAGCAGCCGGACTTCCCAAGAGACCCAGTACTTC. Supplemented by reference TRBV7-3 and TRBJ2-5, the full variable domain reads GAGVSQTPSNKVTEKGKYVELRCDPISGHTALYWYRQSLGQGPEFLIYFQGTGAADDSGLPNDRFFAVRPEGSVSTLKIQRTERGDSAVYLCASSRTSQETQYFGPGTRLLVL.

The rearrangement uses TRBV9 and TRBJ2-3; D is perhaps TRBD2 (5 bases). The length of the CDR3 is 17 residues. Germline assignment: CDR1 SGDLS and CDR2 YYNGEE. V gave up 3 bases and J gave up 2 bases, with 19 bases separating them. The CDR3, as DNA: TGTGCCAGCAGCGAAGAGGGCTCCCCTCATGTCACAGATACGCAGTATTTT. Its translation: CASSEEGSPHVTDTQYF.

V is TRBV10-3 and J is TRBJ2-7, with 7 bases identical to TRBD2. V gave up 4 bases and J gave up 3 bases; unmatched junction bases: 6. Germline V lookup: CDR1 ENHRY, CDR2 SYGVKD. CDR3 length equals 14 residues. CDR3 coding DNA: TGTGCCATCAGTGGGCGAGCGGGGAGCTACGAGCAGTACTTC. As protein: CAISGRAGSYEQYF.

This rearrangement joins TRBV6-2 or TRBV6-3 to TRBJ2-2; 10 bases map to TRBD2. Germline CDR1 reads MNHEY; CDR2 reads SVGEGT. V lost 0 bases, J lost 6 bases, and 4 bases stayed unmatched. The CDR3 covers 16 residues. CDR3 coding DNA: TGTGCCAGCAGTTACTCGGTACTAGCGGGACCCGGGGAGCTGTTTTTT. Translated: CASSYSVLAGPGELFF.

The chain combines TRBV28 with TRBJ2-2; 9 bases align to TRBD1. Trimming at V came to 5 bases and at J to 1 base, leaving 2 bases not matched to a gene. The CDR3 runs 15 residues. In germline, CDR1 is MDHEN, CDR2 SYDVKM. CDR3 in DNA: TGTGCCAGCAGTGGGACAGGGAGGAACACCGGGGAGCTGTTTTTT. It encodes CASSGTGRNTGELFF.

The chain has TRBV7-2 and TRBJ2-3; 15 bases are shared with TRBD2. Trimming at V came to 5 bases and at J to 5 bases, leaving 5 bases not matched to a gene. Germline CDR1 reads SGHTA; CDR2 reads FQGNSA. This CDR3 contains 16 residues. CDR3 loop: CASSLGTSGRIDTQYF. For the CDR3, the DNA is TGTGCCAGCAGCCTCGGGACTAGCGGGAGGATAGATACGCAGTATTTT.

The chain uses TRBV3-1 (or the pseudogene TRBV3-2) and TRBJ2-4; 7 bases fit TRBD1. Germline V CDR1 and CDR2: LGHDT, YNNKEL (reference sequence). The CDR3 is 15 amino acids. J gave up 4 bases and V 2 bases, and 5 bases lay outside the gene matches. The CDR3 region is CASSQPTGLKNIQYF. The CDR3 DNA follows: TGTGCCAGCAGCCAACCGACAGGGCTTAAAAACATTCAGTACTTC.